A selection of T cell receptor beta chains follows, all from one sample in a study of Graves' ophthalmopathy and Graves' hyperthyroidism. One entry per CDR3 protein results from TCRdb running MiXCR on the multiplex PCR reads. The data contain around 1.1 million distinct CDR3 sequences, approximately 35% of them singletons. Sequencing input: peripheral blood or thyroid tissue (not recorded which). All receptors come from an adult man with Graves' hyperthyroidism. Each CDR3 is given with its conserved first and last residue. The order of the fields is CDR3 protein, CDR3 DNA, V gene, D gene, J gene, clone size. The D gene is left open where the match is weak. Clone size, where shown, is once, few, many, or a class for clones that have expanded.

CDR3aa: CASSVDYQNYGYTF
CDR3nt: TGCGCCAGCAGCGTAGACTATCAGAACTATGGCTACACCTTC
v_gene: TRBV5-1
d_gene: .
j_gene: TRBJ1-2
abundance: .

CDR3aa: CASSHRQGYGYTF
CDR3nt: TGCGCCAGCAGCCATCGACAGGGCTATGGCTACACCTTC
v_gene: TRBV5-1
d_gene: TRBD1
j_gene: TRBJ1-2
abundance: many

CDR3aa: CASTRGAGGQPQHF
CDR3nt: TGTGCCAGCACTCGAGGGGCAGGGGGCCAGCCCCAGCATTTT
v_gene: TRBV6-5
d_gene: TRBD1
j_gene: TRBJ1-5
abundance: .

CDR3aa: CASSVGQGARTGELFF
CDR3nt: TGTGCCAGCAGTGTGGGACAGGGGGCGCGCACCGGGGAGCTGTTTTTT
v_gene: TRBV2
d_gene: TRBD1
j_gene: TRBJ2-2
abundance: many

CDR3aa: CASSEGQGETEAFF
CDR3nt: TGTGCCAGCAGTGAGGGACAGGGGGAAACTGAAGCTTTCTTT
v_gene: TRBV6-1
d_gene: TRBD1
j_gene: TRBJ1-1
abundance: many

CDR3aa: CASSDARWDGRQPQHF
CDR3nt: TGTGCCAGCAGTGATGCGAGGTGGGACGGGAGACAGCCCCAGCATTTT
v_gene: TRBV7-9
d_gene: .
j_gene: TRBJ1-5
abundance: .

CDR3aa: CASSIAISVNYEQYF
CDR3nt: TGTGCCAGTAGTATAGCGATCTCAGTGAACTACGAGCAGTACTTC
v_gene: TRBV19
d_gene: .
j_gene: TRBJ2-7
abundance: few

CDR3aa: CATSDLSGSQTQYF
CDR3nt: TGTGCCACCAGTGATTTGAGCGGGAGCCAGACCCAGTACTTC
v_gene: TRBV24-1
d_gene: TRBD2
j_gene: TRBJ2-5
abundance: many

CDR3aa: CASRRGAGEKLFF
CDR3nt: TGTGCCAGCAGGCGGGGCGCCGGTGAAAAACTGTTTTTT
v_gene: TRBV25-1
d_gene: .
j_gene: TRBJ1-4
abundance: many

CDR3aa: CAISSSSGNTIYF
CDR3nt: TGTGCCATCAGCTCCAGCTCTGGAAACACCATATATTTT
v_gene: TRBV11-2
d_gene: .
j_gene: TRBJ1-3
abundance: .

CDR3aa: CASTIKWGARGTEAFF
CDR3nt: TGTGCCAGCACCATCAAGTGGGGGGCGCGGGGCACTGAAGCTTTCTTT
v_gene: TRBV10-2
d_gene: .
j_gene: TRBJ1-1
abundance: few

CDR3aa: CASKSSTIGYEQYF
CDR3nt: TGTGCCAGCAAATCGAGCACAATCGGCTACGAGCAGTACTTC
v_gene: TRBV6-5
d_gene: .
j_gene: TRBJ2-7
abundance: many

CDR3aa: CASSLARGGAETQYF
CDR3nt: TGTGCCAGCAGCTTAGCGCGAGGGGGCGCCGAGACCCAGTACTTC
v_gene: TRBV7-2
d_gene: TRBD1
j_gene: TRBJ2-5
abundance: many

CDR3aa: CAWSVQGAGTGELFF
CDR3nt: TGTGCCTGGAGTGTTCAGGGGGCCGGCACCGGGGAGCTGTTTTTT
v_gene: TRBV7-9
d_gene: TRBD1
j_gene: TRBJ2-2
abundance: .

CDR3aa: CASTLGGPSTDTQYF
CDR3nt: TGCGCCAGCACCTTGGGGGGGCCAAGCACAGATACGCAGTATTTT
v_gene: TRBV5-1
d_gene: .
j_gene: TRBJ2-3
abundance: .

CDR3aa: CASSISQGASNQPQHF
CDR3nt: TGTGCCAGTAGTATTTCCCAGGGGGCCTCCAATCAGCCCCAGCATTTT
v_gene: TRBV19
d_gene: TRBD1
j_gene: TRBJ1-5
abundance: few

CDR3aa: CASSQVGQSHHEQYF
CDR3nt: TGTGCCAGCAGCCAGGTTGGTCAAAGTCACCACGAGCAGTACTTC
v_gene: TRBV7-2
d_gene: .
j_gene: TRBJ2-7
abundance: many

CDR3aa: CSARDLGPFQETQYF
CDR3nt: TGCAGTGCTAGAGATTTGGGACCCTTCCAAGAGACCCAGTACTTC
v_gene: TRBV20-1
d_gene: .
j_gene: TRBJ2-5
abundance: few

CDR3aa: CAISDRGLGGYTF
CDR3nt: TGTGCCATCAGTGATAGGGGGCTGGGAGGCTACACCTTC
v_gene: TRBV10-3
d_gene: TRBD1
j_gene: TRBJ1-2
abundance: many

CDR3aa: CASSHWDLQYF
CDR3nt: TGTGCCAGCAGCCACTGGGACCTACAGTACTTC
v_gene: TRBV11-2
d_gene: .
j_gene: TRBJ2-5
abundance: .

CDR3aa: CASSLSGQGFSGANVLTF
CDR3nt: TGTGCCAGCAGCTTATCGGGACAGGGATTTTCTGGGGCCAACGTCCTGACTTTC
v_gene: TRBV7-9
d_gene: TRBD1
j_gene: TRBJ2-6
abundance: .

CDR3aa: CASSLIDMGNTIYF
CDR3nt: TGTGCCAGCAGCCTAATAGACATGGGAAACACCATATATTTT
v_gene: TRBV7-9
d_gene: .
j_gene: TRBJ1-3
abundance: .

CDR3aa: CASSARGRMNTEAFF
CDR3nt: TGTGCCAGCAGCGCCCGGGGACGTATGAACACTGAAGCTTTCTTT
v_gene: TRBV7-6
d_gene: .
j_gene: TRBJ1-1
abundance: .

CDR3aa: CASSEGLAGSEQYF
CDR3nt: TGCGCCAGCAGCGAGGGACTAGCGGGAAGCGAGCAGTACTTC
v_gene: TRBV5-1
d_gene: TRBD2
j_gene: TRBJ2-7
abundance: .

CDR3aa: CASSLGVRKNTGELFF
CDR3nt: TGTGCCAGCAGCTTGGGCGTCAGAAAAAACACCGGGGAGCTGTTTTTT
v_gene: TRBV7-2
d_gene: .
j_gene: TRBJ2-2
abundance: .

CDR3aa: CVSSQLGTDQETQYF
CDR3nt: TGTGTCAGCAGCCAGCTAGGGACGGATCAAGAGACCCAGTACTTC
v_gene: TRBV11-2
d_gene: .
j_gene: TRBJ2-5
abundance: .

CDR3aa: CAGGSGTGNLLPLHF
CDR3nt: TGTGCCGGCGGCTCGGGGACAGGGAACCTTTTACCCCTCCACTTT
v_gene: TRBV7-6
d_gene: TRBD1
j_gene: TRBJ1-6
abundance: .

CDR3aa: CASSPPLGTYEQYF
CDR3nt: TGTGCCAGCTCACCACCCCTTGGTACCTACGAGCAGTACTTC
v_gene: TRBV7-2
d_gene: .
j_gene: TRBJ2-7
abundance: few

CDR3aa: CSVVKTGGGYEQYF
CDR3nt: TGCAGCGTAGTCAAGACAGGGGGTGGCTACGAGCAGTACTTC
v_gene: TRBV29-1
d_gene: TRBD1
j_gene: TRBJ2-7
abundance: many

CDR3aa: CSVVVREGSPLHF
CDR3nt: TGCAGCGTTGTAGTCAGGGAAGGTTCACCCCTCCACTTT
v_gene: TRBV29-1
d_gene: .
j_gene: TRBJ1-6
abundance: .

CDR3aa: CASSYRTSEAYEQYF
CDR3nt: TGTGCCAGCAGTTACAGAACTAGTGAAGCCTACGAGCAGTACTTC
v_gene: TRBV6-2/TRBV6-3
d_gene: .
j_gene: TRBJ2-7
abundance: .

CDR3aa: CSARTGNQETQYF
CDR3nt: TGCAGTGCCAGGACAGGGAACCAAGAGACCCAGTACTTC
v_gene: TRBV20-1
d_gene: TRBD1
j_gene: TRBJ2-5
abundance: .

CDR3aa: CASRKQGADGELFF
CDR3nt: TGTGCCAGCAGGAAACAGGGGGCCGACGGGGAGCTGTTTTTT
v_gene: TRBV25-1
d_gene: TRBD1
j_gene: TRBJ2-2
abundance: many

CDR3aa: CASSLGSTGLGGEQYF
CDR3nt: TGTGCCAGCAGCTTAGGTTCGACAGGGTTGGGCGGCGAGCAGTACTTC
v_gene: TRBV11-2
d_gene: TRBD1
j_gene: TRBJ2-7
abundance: few

CDR3aa: CASSRDRSFSYEQYF
CDR3nt: TGTGCCAGCAGCCGGGACAGGTCCTTTTCCTACGAGCAGTACTTC
v_gene: TRBV10-2
d_gene: TRBD1
j_gene: TRBJ2-7
abundance: .

CDR3aa: CSASRERVTEAFF
CDR3nt: TGCAGTGCTAGTCGGGAGAGGGTCACTGAAGCTTTCTTT
v_gene: TRBV20-1
d_gene: .
j_gene: TRBJ1-1
abundance: .

CDR3aa: CASSQESAGADYEQYF
CDR3nt: TGTGCCAGCAGCCAAGAATCGGCAGGGGCTGACTACGAGCAGTACTTC
v_gene: TRBV4-2
d_gene: .
j_gene: TRBJ2-7
abundance: few

CDR3aa: CASYPGQGVYGYTF
CDR3nt: TGTGCCAGCTACCCTGGACAGGGGGTTTATGGCTACACCTTC
v_gene: TRBV2
d_gene: TRBD1
j_gene: TRBJ1-2
abundance: .

CDR3aa: CASSHGTVYEQYF
CDR3nt: TGTGCCAGCAGCCACGGGACAGTTTACGAGCAGTACTTC
v_gene: TRBV5-6
d_gene: TRBD1
j_gene: TRBJ2-7
abundance: many

CDR3aa: CASSPAGEKLFF
CDR3nt: TGTGCCAGCAGCCCGGCGGGGGAAAAACTGTTTTTT
v_gene: TRBV7-2
d_gene: .
j_gene: TRBJ1-4
abundance: many

CDR3aa: CASNSGRRTLAGNTIYF
CDR3nt: TGTGCCAGCAACAGCGGTAGGAGGACCCTGGCTGGAAACACCATATATTTT
v_gene: TRBV11-2
d_gene: .
j_gene: TRBJ1-3
abundance: .

CDR3aa: CASSSNLRHGLGKETQYF
CDR3nt: TGTGCCAGCAGCTCTAACCTAAGACACGGACTCGGAAAAGAGACCCAGTACTTC
v_gene: TRBV11-2
d_gene: .
j_gene: TRBJ2-5
abundance: few

CDR3aa: CSVGWNTGELLF
CDR3nt: TGCAGCGTTGGGTGGAACACCGGGGAGCTGCTTTTT
v_gene: TRBV29-1
d_gene: .
j_gene: TRBJ2-2
abundance: once

CDR3aa: CASSTTGTTAYEQYF
CDR3nt: TGTGCCAGCAGTACAACCGGGACGACAGCCTACGAGCAGTACTTC
v_gene: TRBV6-2/TRBV6-3
d_gene: .
j_gene: TRBJ2-7
abundance: few

CDR3aa: CASSLGLGSQEAQYF
CDR3nt: TGTGCCAGCAGTTTAGGCTTAGGATCCCAAGAGGCCCAGTACTTC
v_gene: TRBV12-3/TRBV12-4
d_gene: .
j_gene: TRBJ2-5
abundance: .

CDR3aa: CASSFLGDYNSPLHF
CDR3nt: TGTGCCAGCAGCTTTTTAGGAGATTATAATTCACCCCTCCACTTT
v_gene: TRBV7-8
d_gene: .
j_gene: TRBJ1-6
abundance: many

CDR3aa: CSAVAGLDNSPLHF
CDR3nt: TGCAGTGCCGTGGCAGGCCTCGATAATTCACCCCTCCACTTT
v_gene: TRBV20-1
d_gene: .
j_gene: TRBJ1-6
abundance: .

CDR3aa: CASSLAGRVSDEQYF
CDR3nt: TGTGCCAGCAGCTTAGCGGGCAGGGTTAGCGACGAGCAGTACTTC
v_gene: TRBV11-2
d_gene: .
j_gene: TRBJ2-7
abundance: .

CDR3aa: CASRVLDRSSYEQYF
CDR3nt: TGTGCCAGCAGAGTACTCGACAGGAGCTCCTACGAGCAGTACTTC
v_gene: TRBV6-1
d_gene: .
j_gene: TRBJ2-7
abundance: few

CDR3aa: CASNLYDRGVEGYTF
CDR3nt: TGTGCCAGCAATCTCTACGACAGGGGCGTAGAAGGCTACACCTTC
v_gene: TRBV12-3/TRBV12-4
d_gene: TRBD1
j_gene: TRBJ1-2
abundance: few

CDR3aa: CASSQPGLLSSYEQYF
CDR3nt: TGTGCCAGCAGCCAACCTGGACTCCTGAGCTCCTACGAGCAGTACTTC
v_gene: TRBV14
d_gene: .
j_gene: TRBJ2-7
abundance: .

CDR3aa: CSVDPTGKETQYF
CDR3nt: TGCAGCGTTGATCCTACAGGCAAGGAGACCCAGTACTTC
v_gene: TRBV29-1
d_gene: .
j_gene: TRBJ2-5
abundance: .

CDR3aa: CASTPSLGSEKLFF
CDR3nt: TGTGCCAGCACCCCCAGCCTTGGTAGTGAAAAACTGTTTTTT
v_gene: TRBV25-1
d_gene: .
j_gene: TRBJ1-4
abundance: .

CDR3aa: CASTTLGGNEKLFF
CDR3nt: TGTGCCAGCACCACATTGGGGGGAAATGAAAAACTGTTTTTT
v_gene: TRBV7-6
d_gene: .
j_gene: TRBJ1-4
abundance: many